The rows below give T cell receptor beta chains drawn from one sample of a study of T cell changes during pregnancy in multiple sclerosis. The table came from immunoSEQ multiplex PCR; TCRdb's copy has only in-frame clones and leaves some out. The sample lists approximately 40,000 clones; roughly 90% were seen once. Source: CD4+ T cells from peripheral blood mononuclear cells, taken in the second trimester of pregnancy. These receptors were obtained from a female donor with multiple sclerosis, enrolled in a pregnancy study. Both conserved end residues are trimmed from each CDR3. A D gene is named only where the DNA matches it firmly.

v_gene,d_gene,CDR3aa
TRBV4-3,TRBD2,ASSRTSGSNEQY
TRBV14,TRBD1,ASSQRTGYGSPLH
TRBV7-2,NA,ASSLFRGVSGNTIY
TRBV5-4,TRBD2,ASSSGGAGGFYNEQF
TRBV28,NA,ASSFSSGLNNEQF
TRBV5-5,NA,ASRGGVNGANVLT
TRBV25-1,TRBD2,ASSEYRLAGNEQF
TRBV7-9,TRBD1,ASSLGSGQGQNEQF
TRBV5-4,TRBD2,ASSRTSGSAEQF
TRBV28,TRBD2,ASSFSGRQETQY
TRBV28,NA,ASNLGDEQY
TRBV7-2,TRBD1,ASSRDRQETQY
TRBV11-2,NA,ASSFTGYEQY
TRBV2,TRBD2,ASTREGTGELF
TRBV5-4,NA,ASSLVFAGELF
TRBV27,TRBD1,ASSLKQGAGVLT
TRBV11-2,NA,ASSLGGGKQETQY
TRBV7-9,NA,ASKGGWTGGNQETQY
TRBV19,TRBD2,ASSSGRAETQY
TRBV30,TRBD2,AWTSGSNEQY
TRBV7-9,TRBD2,ASSPLLAGLSPNTDTQY
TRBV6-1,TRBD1,ASSEVGDRGTGYT
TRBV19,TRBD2,ASSSLSGRGETQY
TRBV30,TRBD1,AWSRDSGSGNTIY
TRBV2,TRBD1,ASRGQAYNEQF
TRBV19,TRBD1,ASSRDRGRRRTEAF
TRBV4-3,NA,ASSQAGRYNEQF
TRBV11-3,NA,ASSLGGGSYSYNEQF
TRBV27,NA,ASSEGQGYEQY
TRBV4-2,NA,ASSQDLNQPQH
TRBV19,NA,ASSIVAGGLSSGANVLT
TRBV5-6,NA,ASSWTEGEKLF
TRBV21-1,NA,ASSTPGDLRYNEQF
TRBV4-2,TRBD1,ASSDTGTGGVNEKLF
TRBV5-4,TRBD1,ASSQDRSEETQY
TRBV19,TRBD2,ASSGGTSGTYEQY
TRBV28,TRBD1,ASSITGTGKGQPQH
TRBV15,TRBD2,ATSRALAGGHSEQF
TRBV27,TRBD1,ASSRTGVSINYGYT
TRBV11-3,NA,ASSNRLGTEAF
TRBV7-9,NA,ASRVQGEAF
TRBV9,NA,ASSMTGTGELF